Shown below are 21 T cell receptor beta chains from a single sample sequenced in a study of PD-1 blockade in classical Hodgkin lymphoma. The protocol was immunoSEQ multiplex PCR, while the TCRdb copy is restricted to in-frame clones and leaves out a portion. There are 35,000 or so clones in the sample; just over 75% occur only once, and around 15% lies in the top ten. All patients relapsed after autologous stem cell transplantation, and brentuximab vedotin exposure varied. The material was peripheral blood mononuclear cells (PBMCs), obtained before the second cycle of nivolumab. The receptors shown here come from a human donor with classical Hodgkin lymphoma.

The chain uses TRBV2 and TRBJ2-5; no firm D call. Germline V CDR1 and CDR2: SNHLY, FYNNEI. The CDR3 sequence is 11 residues long. The V end was cut by 2 bases, the J end by 5 bases, with 3 bases between. The CDR3 protein is CASSESETQYF. The CDR3 DNA reads TGTGCCAGCAGTGAATCGGAGACCCAGTACTTC.

This chain links TRBV5-1 with TRBJ2-2, with 8 positions matching TRBD1. The germline CDR1 and CDR2 sequences are SGHRS and YFSETQ. V lost 6 bases to trimming and J lost 6 bases; unmatched junction nucleotides: 10. The CDR3 is made up of 15 amino acids. CDR3: CASTPDRGSSGELFF. The CDR3 DNA follows: TGCGCCAGCACCCCAGACAGGGGAAGTTCCGGGGAGCTGTTTTTT.

The rearrangement uses TRBV7-9 and TRBJ2-5; 7 bases map to TRBD2. The CDR3 spans 14 residues. Trimming cost V 6 bases and J 2 bases; bases outside gene matches: 6. Germline V gene lookup returns CDR1 SEHNR and CDR2 FQNEAQ (reference sequence). The CDR3 DNA reads as TGTGCCAGCAGTGGCGGGGGTCCGCAAGAGACCCAGTACTTC. Its translation: CASSGGGPQETQYF. The full variable domain, rest sourced from reference TRBV7-9 and TRBJ2-5, is DTGVSQNPRHKITKRGQNVTFRCDPISEHNRLYWYRQTLGQGPEFLTYFQNEAQLEKSRLLSDRFSAERPKGSFSTLEIQRTEQGDSAMYLCASSGGGPQETQYFGPGTRLLVL.

V and J are TRBV5-1 and TRBJ2-7; TRBD1 matches at 9 bases. The CDR3 has 13 residues. V was pared by 8 bases and J by 5 bases, with 8 bases of the junction left unmatched. Germline CDR1 and CDR2: SGHRS and YFSETQ. CDR3 residues: CARAGTGLHEQYF. CDR3 DNA sequence: TGCGCCAGGGCGGGGACAGGGCTCCACGAGCAGTACTTC. Full variable domain (remainder filled in from reference TRBV5-1 and TRBJ2-7): KAGVTQTPRYLIKTRGQQVTLSCSPISGHRSVSWYQQTPGQGLQFLFEYFSETQRNKGNFPGRFSGRQFSNSRSEMNVSTLELGDSALYLCARAGTGLHEQYFGPGTRLTVT.

The chain links TRBV2 to TRBJ2-2; D gene unclear. CDR1 and CDR2 (germline): SNHLY, FYNNEI. This CDR3 region has 15 residues. V was trimmed by 6 bases and J by 0 bases, leaving 11 bases between them. The chain's CDR3 is CASRAEAANTGELFF. Written as DNA, the CDR3 is TGTGCCAGCAGGGCAGAGGCGGCGAACACCGGGGAGCTGTTTTTT.

This clone rates as medium-sized (0.01 to 0.1%). This chain connects TRBV7-9 to TRBJ2-1; TRBD1 or TRBD2 may be the D gene (6 bases each). The V end was cut by 5 bases, the J end by 8 bases, with 22 bases between. The germline CDR1 and CDR2 sequences are SEHNR and FQNEAQ (reference sequence). This CDR3 region has 16 residues. The DNA for the CDR3 is TGTGCCAGCAGCGCCAGCCTTAAGGGGGAGGTCGATGAGCAGTTCTTC. Its translation: CASSASLKGEVDEQFF.

The V gene is TRBV4-3, the J gene TRBJ1-1; 8 positions agree with TRBD1. V shed 1 base and J 5 bases; nucleotides not matched to a gene: 21. In germline, CDR1 is LGHNA, CDR2 YSLEER. This CDR3 region has 20 residues. CDR3: CASSQGATGVGLGAWTEAFF. The CDR3 DNA reads as TGCGCCAGCAGCCAAGGAGCGACAGGGGTTGGACTGGGAGCCTGGACTGAAGCTTTCTTT.

The chain recombines TRBV5-1 with TRBJ2-1; 9 nucleotides align to TRBD1. This CDR3 spans 16 amino acids. Germline V gene data show CDR1 as SGHRS and CDR2 as YFSETQ. Trimming took 3 bases from V and 9 from J; bases not matched to a gene: 13. DNA for the CDR3: TGCGCCAGCAGCTCATCCGGGACAGGGATTCGGGGTGAGCAGTTCTTC. It encodes CASSSSGTGIRGEQFF.

The table lists this clone with a few counts. J is TRBJ1-6 and V is TRBV7-2; maybe TRBD1 (5 bases). This CDR3 region has 13 residues. Trimming stripped 5 bases from V and 9 bases from J, with 11 bases between. Germline lookup yields CDR1 SGHTA and CDR2 FQGNSA. The CDR3 protein is CASSPRGGSPLHF. CDR3 sequence (DNA): TGTGCCAGCAGCCCCCGGGGGGGTTCACCCCTCCACTTT. Based on the CDR3 plus reference TRBV7-2 and TRBJ1-6, the full variable domain is GAGVSQSPSNKVTEKGKDVELRCDPISGHTALYWYRQSLGQGLEFLIYFQGNSAPDKSGLPSDRFSAERTGGSVSTLTIQRTQQEDSAVYLCASSPRGGSPLHFGNGTRLTVT.

The chain combines TRBV4-1 with TRBJ1-1, with 8 bases matching TRBD1. This CDR3 contains 15 residues. Trimming at V came to 0 bases and at J to 3 bases, leaving 3 bases not matched to a gene. Per the germline V gene, CDR1 is MGHRA and CDR2 is YSYEKL. CDR3 sequence: CASSQETGGHTEAFF. The CDR3 DNA reads as TGCGCCAGCAGCCAAGAAACAGGGGGTCACACTGAAGCTTTCTTT.

This chain links TRBV2 with TRBJ2-5; unclear D gene. CDR3 size: 12 residues. V was pared by 10 bases and J by 5 bases, with 14 bases between. Per the germline V gene, CDR1 is SNHLY and CDR2 is FYNNEI. The CDR3, as DNA: TGTGCCAACGGACGCATGAGGGAGACCCAGTACTTC. Its protein product is CANGRMRETQYF. Full variable domain (outside the CDR3, taken from reference TRBV2 and TRBJ2-5): EPEVTQTPSHQVTQMGQEVILRCVPISNHLYFYWYRQILGQKVEFLVSFYNNEISEKSEIFDDQFSVERPDGSNFTLKIRSTKLEDSAMYFCANGRMRETQYFGPGTRLLVL.

The gene calls are TRBV4-3 and TRBJ1-4, with D possibly matching TRBD1 (5 bases). The germline V gene encodes CDR1 LGHNA and CDR2 YSLEER. The CDR3 sequence is 16 residues long. V was pared by 1 base and J by 7 bases, with 16 bases between. CDR3: CASSQGEAPGGEKLFF. The CDR3 DNA follows: TGCGCCAGCAGCCAAGGGGAGGCGCCCGGGGGTGAAAAACTGTTTTTT.

The chain couples TRBV9 to TRBJ2-2; D may be TRBD2 (6 bases). V lost 0 bases, J lost 7 bases, and 19 bases lay in between. CDR1 is SGDLS and CDR2 is YYNGEE in the germline V gene. CDR3 size: 17 residues. Written as DNA, the CDR3 is TGTGCCAGCAGCGTAGAGGCTAGCGACCACTATGGCGGGGAGCTGTTTTTT. It specifies CASSVEASDHYGGELFF.

The chain employs TRBV2 and TRBJ1-6, with D uncertain. The length of the CDR3 is 17 residues. Germline V lookup: CDR1 SNHLY, CDR2 FYNNEI. Deletions cut 5 bases from V and 0 bases from J, with 14 bases between. DNA for the CDR3: TGTGCCAGCAGTCAAGGGTGGGGAAGCTCCTATAATTCACCCCTCCACTTT. Its protein is CASSQGWGSSYNSPLHF.

The chain is built from TRBV9 and TRBJ2-5; D possibly corresponds to TRBD2 (6 bases). The germline V gene has CDR1 SGDLS and CDR2 YYNGEE. The CDR3 consists of 15 residues. Trimming cost V 4 bases and J 5 bases, with 18 bases left between them. The CDR3 bases are TGTGCCAGCAGCCAAATGTGGGGGGAAGGTGAGACCCAGTACTTC. Translating it yields CASSQMWGEGETQYF. The variable domain in full, with the rest retrieved from reference TRBV9 and TRBJ2-5, is DSGVTQTPKHLITATGQRVTLRCSPRSGDLSVYWYQQSLDQGLQFLIQYYNGEERAKGNILERFSAQQFPDLHSELNLSSLELGDSALYFCASSQMWGEGETQYFGPGTRLLVL.

This chain uses TRBV7-9 with TRBJ2-7; 7 positions agree with TRBD1. V lost 5 bases to trimming and J lost 3 bases; unmatched junction nucleotides: 7. This CDR3 contains 14 residues. CDR1 and CDR2 from the germline V gene are SEHNR and FQNEAQ (reference sequence). The DNA of the CDR3 is TGTGCCAGCAGCCCGACAGGGAACAACTACGAGCAGTACTTC. Its protein is CASSPTGNNYEQYF.

The chain links TRBV10-3 to TRBJ1-1, with D unresolved. The CDR3 totals 11 residues. Germline V gene sequence: CDR1 ENHRY, CDR2 SYGVKD. The CDR3 sequence is CVKGENTEAFF. CDR3 nucleotide sequence: TGTGTTAAGGGCGAGAACACTGAAGCTTTCTTT.

The rearrangement uses TRBV5-1 and TRBJ2-4; D may be TRBD1 (5 bases). This CDR3 has 14 residues. Between the trimmed V and J ends, which lost 0 bases and 6 bases, there was a span of 10 bases. CDR1 and CDR2 from the germline V gene are SGHRS and YFSETQ. The CDR3 nucleotides read TGCGCCAGCAGCTTGGCCAACCAGGGAAACATTCAGTACTTC. This translates into CASSLANQGNIQYF.

The chain couples TRBV6-6 to TRBJ2-7; TRBD1 agrees at 8 bases. This CDR3 is built from 15 residues. J was trimmed by 3 bases and V by 2 bases; bases with no gene match: 6. CDR1 is MNHNY, CDR2 SVGAGI, per germline (reference sequence). The CDR3 DNA is TGTGCCAGCAGTTACGGGGGACAGGCAAGCTACGAGCAGTACTTC. Amino acids: CASSYGGQASYEQYF.

The chain carries TRBV6-5 and TRBJ1-6; D unclear. The germline gives CDR1 MNHEY, CDR2 SVGAGI. Trimming took 5 bases from V and 9 from J, leaving 8 bases between them. CDR3 length: 12 residues. The CDR3 region has the DNA TGTGCCAGCAGTCTAGGCGGTTCACCCCTCCACTTT. This codes for CASSLGGSPLHF.

The chain combines TRBV15 with TRBJ1-6; D is undetermined. The CDR3 loop spans 13 amino acids. CDR1 and CDR2 (germline): LNHNV, YYDKDF (reference sequence). Trimming took off 0 bases at V and 11 bases at J, with 8 bases between the two ends. The CDR3 here is CATSRDVGAPLHF. CDR3 coding DNA: TGTGCCACCAGCAGAGATGTCGGGGCACCCCTCCACTTT.